The 6 T cell receptor beta chains listed next were all sequenced from one sample in a study of T cell repertoires in cytomegalovirus infection. TCRdb independently ran MiXCR on the reads; one entry per CDR3 protein. The sample has around 740,000 distinct CDR3 sequences; approximately 40% are singletons. Material: PBMCs. The receptors here all came from a human donor in good health (CMV status not recorded). Some clones in this sample may be carry-over from other donors' samples.

This chain joins TRBV7-2 and TRBJ2-5; TRBD1 agrees at 7 bases. CDR3 length equals 15 residues. Unmatched junction bases numbered 10, after V lost 5 bases and J lost 4 bases. The germline CDR1 and CDR2 sequences are SGHTA and FQGNSA. The CDR3 region has the DNA TGTGCCAGCAGCCTACAGACAGGGAAGGCAGAGACCCAGTACTTC. This codes for CASSLQTGKAETQYF.

This clonotype has just one count. This chain uses TRBV12-3 or TRBV12-4 with TRBJ1-1; D remains ambiguous. The CDR3 length is 14 residues. V lost 3 bases to trimming and J lost 4 bases, with 12 bases between them. The CDR3 region is CASSFKWASTEAFF. The CDR3 DNA reads as TGTGCCAGCAGTTTTAAGTGGGCAAGCACTGAAGCTTTCTTT.

This clonotype was picked up a small number of times. V is TRBV28 and J is TRBJ1-2; D gene uncertain. The germline V and J ends were trimmed by 6 bases and 1 base, with 12 bases remaining between them. The germline gives CDR1 MDHEN, CDR2 SYDVKM. This CDR3 region has 14 residues. CDR3 in amino acids: CASRRLRVNYGYTF. CDR3 nucleotide sequence: TGTGCCAGCAGGAGGCTCCGCGTTAACTATGGCTACACCTTC.

This clonotype turned up a few times. This rearrangement joins TRBV28 to TRBJ2-7; 13 bases align to TRBD2. The CDR3 contains 20 residues. From germline, CDR1 is MDHEN and CDR2 SYDVKM. J lost 4 bases, V lost 4 bases, and 19 bases had no gene match. CDR3 loop: CASSSSFVGLAGVGAYEQYF. The CDR3 DNA follows: TGTGCCAGCAGTTCTTCTTTCGTAGGACTAGCGGGAGTGGGGGCGTACGAGCAGTACTTC.

This clonotype was detected a few times. The J gene is TRBJ2-7, the V gene TRBV6-6; D is perhaps TRBD1 (6 bases). The germline CDR1 and CDR2 sequences are MNHNY and SVGAGI (reference sequence). V lost 9 bases, J lost 5 bases, and 23 bases lay in between. This CDR3 comprises 15 residues. CDR3 residues: CASRGGVRGLDEQYF. The CDR3 DNA is TGTGCCAGTAGAGGGGGTGTTCGAGGGCTGGACGAGCAGTACTTC.

The chain has TRBV4-1 and TRBJ2-5, with a weak D call TRBD2 (6 bases). Trimming pared 0 bases from V and 4 bases from J, leaving 21 bases between. Germline V gene sequence: CDR1 MGHRA, CDR2 YSYEKL. This CDR3 has 18 amino acids. In DNA, the CDR3 is TGCGCCAGCAGCCAAGATCTCCCATTACGGGGGATTTTAGAGACCCAGTACTTC. It translates to CASSQDLPLRGILETQYF.